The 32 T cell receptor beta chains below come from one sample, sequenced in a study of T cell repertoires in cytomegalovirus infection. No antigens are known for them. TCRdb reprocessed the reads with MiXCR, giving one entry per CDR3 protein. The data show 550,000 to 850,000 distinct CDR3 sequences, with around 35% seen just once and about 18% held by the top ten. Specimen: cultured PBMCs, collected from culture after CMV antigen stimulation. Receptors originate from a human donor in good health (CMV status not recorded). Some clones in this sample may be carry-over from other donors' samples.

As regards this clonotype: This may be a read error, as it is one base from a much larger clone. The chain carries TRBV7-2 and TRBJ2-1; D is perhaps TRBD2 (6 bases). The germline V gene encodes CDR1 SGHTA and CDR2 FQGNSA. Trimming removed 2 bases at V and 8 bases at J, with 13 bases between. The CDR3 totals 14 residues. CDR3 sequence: CASSLYGRSDEQFF. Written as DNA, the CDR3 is TGTGCCAGCAGCTTATATGGGAGGTCGGATGAGCAGTTCTTC.

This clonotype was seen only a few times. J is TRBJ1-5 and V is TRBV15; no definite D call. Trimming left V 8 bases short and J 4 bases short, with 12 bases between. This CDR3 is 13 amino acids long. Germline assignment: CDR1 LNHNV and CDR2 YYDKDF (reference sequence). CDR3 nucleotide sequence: TGTGCCACCGCGATGCAGGAAAATCAGCCCCAGCATTTT. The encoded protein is CATAMQENQPQHF.

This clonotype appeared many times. The CDR3 region is CASSSQGRGGNQPQHF. CDR3 nucleotides: TGTGCCAGCAGCTCACAGGGAAGAGGGGGCAATCAGCCCCAGCATTTT. V usage is TRBV7-8 and J usage is TRBJ1-5, with a weak D call TRBD1 (6 bases). The length of the CDR3 is 16 residues. Germline assignment: CDR1 SGHVS and CDR2 FQNEAQ. V was clipped by 4 bases and J by 2 bases, with 15 bases between them.

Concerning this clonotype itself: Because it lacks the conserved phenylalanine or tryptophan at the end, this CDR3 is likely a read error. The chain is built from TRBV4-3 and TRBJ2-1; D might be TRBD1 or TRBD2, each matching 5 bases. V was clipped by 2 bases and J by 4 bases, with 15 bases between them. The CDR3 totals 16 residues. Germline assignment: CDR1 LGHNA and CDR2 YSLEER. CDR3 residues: CASSQPGRSIYNEQFL. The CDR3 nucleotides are TGCGCCAGCAGCCAACCGGGACGGAGTATATACAATGAGCAGTTCTTA.

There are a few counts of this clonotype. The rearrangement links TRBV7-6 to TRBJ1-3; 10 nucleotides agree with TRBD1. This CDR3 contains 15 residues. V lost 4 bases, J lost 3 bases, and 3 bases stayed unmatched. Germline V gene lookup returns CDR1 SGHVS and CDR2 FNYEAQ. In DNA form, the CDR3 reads TGTGCCAGCAGCTCCGACAGGGGGCTTGGAAACACCATATATTTT. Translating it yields CASSSDRGLGNTIYF.

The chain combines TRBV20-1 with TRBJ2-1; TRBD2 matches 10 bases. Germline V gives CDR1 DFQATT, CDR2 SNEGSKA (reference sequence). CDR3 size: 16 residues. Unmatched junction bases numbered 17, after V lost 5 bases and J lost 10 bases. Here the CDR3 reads CSAEISGRYLTEEQFF. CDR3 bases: TGCAGTGCTGAGATTAGCGGGAGGTACCTTACAGAAGAGCAGTTCTTC.

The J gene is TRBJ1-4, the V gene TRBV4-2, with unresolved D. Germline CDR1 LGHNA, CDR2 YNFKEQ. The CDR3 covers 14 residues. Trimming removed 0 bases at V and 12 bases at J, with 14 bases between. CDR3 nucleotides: TGTGCCAGCAGCCAAGAGCCCTCCTCGAGGGAACTGTTTTTT. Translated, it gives CASSQEPSSRELFF.

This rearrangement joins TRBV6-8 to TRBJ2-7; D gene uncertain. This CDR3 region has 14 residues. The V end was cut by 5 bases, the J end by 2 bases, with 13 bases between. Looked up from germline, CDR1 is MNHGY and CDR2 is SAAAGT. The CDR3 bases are TGTGCCAGCAGTATGACCGTCAGAACCTACGAGCAGTACTTC. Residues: CASSMTVRTYEQYF.

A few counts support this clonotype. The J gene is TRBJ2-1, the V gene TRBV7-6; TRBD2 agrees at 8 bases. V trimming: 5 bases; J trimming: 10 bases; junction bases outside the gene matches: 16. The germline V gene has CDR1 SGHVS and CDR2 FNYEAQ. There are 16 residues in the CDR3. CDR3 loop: CASSPKGGGLPDEQFF. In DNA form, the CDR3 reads TGTGCCAGCAGCCCGAAGGGCGGGGGGCTTCCGGACGAGCAGTTCTTC. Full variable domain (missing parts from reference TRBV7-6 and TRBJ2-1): GAGVSQSPRYKVTKRGQDVALRCDPISGHVSLYWYRQALGQGPEFLTYFNYEAQQDKSGLPNDRFSAERPEGSISTLTIQRTEQRDSAMYRCASSPKGGGLPDEQFFGPGTRLTVL.

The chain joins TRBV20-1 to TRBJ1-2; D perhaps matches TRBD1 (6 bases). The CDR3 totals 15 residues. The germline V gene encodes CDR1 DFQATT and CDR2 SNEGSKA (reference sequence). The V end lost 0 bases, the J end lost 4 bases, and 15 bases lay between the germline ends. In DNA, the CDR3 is TGCAGTGCTAGAGATCCGGGACAAGGCTCCTATGGCTACACCTTC. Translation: CSARDPGQGSYGYTF.

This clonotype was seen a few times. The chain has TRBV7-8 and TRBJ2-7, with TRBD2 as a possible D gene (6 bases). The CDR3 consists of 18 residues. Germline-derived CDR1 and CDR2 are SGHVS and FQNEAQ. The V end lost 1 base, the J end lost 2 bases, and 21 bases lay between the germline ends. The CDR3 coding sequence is TGTGCCAGCAGCTTAGTAGCGGCGGACCGGTTGGGGCCCTACGAGCAGTACTTC. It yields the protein CASSLVAADRLGPYEQYF.

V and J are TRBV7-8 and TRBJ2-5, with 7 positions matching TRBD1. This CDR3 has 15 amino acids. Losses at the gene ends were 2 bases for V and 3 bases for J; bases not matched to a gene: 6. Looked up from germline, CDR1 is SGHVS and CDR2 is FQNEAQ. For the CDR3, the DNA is TGTGCCAGCAGCTTATATAGGGGGCCCAAAGAGACCCAGTACTTC. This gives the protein CASSLYRGPKETQYF.

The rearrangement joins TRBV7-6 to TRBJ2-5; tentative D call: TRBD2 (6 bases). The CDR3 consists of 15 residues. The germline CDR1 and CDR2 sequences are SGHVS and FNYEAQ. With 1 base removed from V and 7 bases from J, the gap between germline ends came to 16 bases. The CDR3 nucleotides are TGTGCCAGCAGCTTAGGCGGGACTTCCTTCGGGACCCAGTACTTC. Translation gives CASSLGGTSFGTQYF. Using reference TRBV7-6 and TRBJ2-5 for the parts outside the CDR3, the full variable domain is GAGVSQSPRYKVTKRGQDVALRCDPISGHVSLYWYRQALGQGPEFLTYFNYEAQQDKSGLPNDRFSAERPEGSISTLTIQRTEQRDSAMYRCASSLGGTSFGTQYFGPGTRLLVL.

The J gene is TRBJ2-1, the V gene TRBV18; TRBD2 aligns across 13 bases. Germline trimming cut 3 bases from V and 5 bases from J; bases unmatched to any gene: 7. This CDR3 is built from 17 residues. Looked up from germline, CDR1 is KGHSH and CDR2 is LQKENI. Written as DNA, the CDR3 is TGTGCCAGCTCACCTTACCCAGGACTAGCGGGAGACAATGAGCAGTTCTTC. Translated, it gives CASSPYPGLAGDNEQFF.

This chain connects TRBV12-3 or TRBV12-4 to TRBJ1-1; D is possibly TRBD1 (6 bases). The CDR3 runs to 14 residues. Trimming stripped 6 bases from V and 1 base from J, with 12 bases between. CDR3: CASRQGLANTEAFF. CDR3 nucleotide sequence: TGTGCCAGCAGGCAGGGGTTGGCGAACACTGAAGCTTTCTTT.

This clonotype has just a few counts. CDR3 nucleotide sequence: TGTGCCAGCAGTTACTCCAGACCGGGACAGGGAGGGGACACTGAAGCTTTCTTT. Its translation is CASSYSRPGQGGDTEAFF. V gene TRBV6-6 combines with J gene TRBJ1-1; 9 nucleotides line up with TRBD1. The CDR3 covers 18 residues. The junction had 11 bases not matched to a gene; V was cut back by 0 bases and J by 3 bases. Germline-derived CDR1 and CDR2 are MNHNY and SVGAGI (reference sequence).

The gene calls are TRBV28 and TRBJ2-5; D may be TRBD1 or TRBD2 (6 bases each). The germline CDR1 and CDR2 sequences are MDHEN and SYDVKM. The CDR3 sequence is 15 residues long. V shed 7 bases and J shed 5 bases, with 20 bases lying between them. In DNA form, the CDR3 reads TGTGCCAGCAACTCGGGAAGCGGAGGGGGGGAGACCCAGTACTTC. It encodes CASNSGSGGGETQYF.

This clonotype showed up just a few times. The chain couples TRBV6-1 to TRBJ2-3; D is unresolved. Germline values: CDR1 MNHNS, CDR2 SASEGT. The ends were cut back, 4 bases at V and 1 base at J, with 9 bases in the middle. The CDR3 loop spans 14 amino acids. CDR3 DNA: TGTGCCAGCAGTGCGTCAAGGGGCACAGATACGCAGTATTTT. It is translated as CASSASRGTDTQYF.

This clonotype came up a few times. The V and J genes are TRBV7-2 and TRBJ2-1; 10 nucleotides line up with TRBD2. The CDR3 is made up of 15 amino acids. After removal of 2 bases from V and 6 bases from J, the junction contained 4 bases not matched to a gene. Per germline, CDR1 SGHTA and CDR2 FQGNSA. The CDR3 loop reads CASSLLAGALNEQFF. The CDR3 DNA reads TGTGCCAGCAGCTTACTAGCGGGAGCCCTCAATGAGCAGTTCTTC.

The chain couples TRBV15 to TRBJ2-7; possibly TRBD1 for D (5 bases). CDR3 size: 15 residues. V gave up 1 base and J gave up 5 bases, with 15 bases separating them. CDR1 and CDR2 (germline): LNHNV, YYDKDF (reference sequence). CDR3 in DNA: TGTGCCACCAGCAGAGCTCCCAGGGATAACAACGAGCAGTACTTC. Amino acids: CATSRAPRDNNEQYF. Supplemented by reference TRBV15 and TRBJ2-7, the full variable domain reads DAMVIQNPRYQVTQFGKPVTLSCSQTLNHNVMYWYQQKSSQAPKLLFHYYDKDFNNEADTPDNFQSRRPNTSFCFLDIRSPGLGDTAMYLCATSRAPRDNNEQYFGPGTRLTVT.

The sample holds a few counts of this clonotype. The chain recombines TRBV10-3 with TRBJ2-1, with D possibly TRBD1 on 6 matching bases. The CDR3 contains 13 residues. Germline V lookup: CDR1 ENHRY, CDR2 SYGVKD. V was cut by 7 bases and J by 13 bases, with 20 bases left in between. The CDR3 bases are TGTGCCATCACTCTGGGACAAGCTAATTTCCAGTTCTTC. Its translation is CAITLGQANFQFF.

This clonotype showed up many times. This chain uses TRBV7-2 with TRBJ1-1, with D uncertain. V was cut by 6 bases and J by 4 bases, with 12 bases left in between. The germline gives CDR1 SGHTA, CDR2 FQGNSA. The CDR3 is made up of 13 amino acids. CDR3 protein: CASRLNPGTEAFF. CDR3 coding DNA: TGTGCCAGCAGACTGAACCCAGGCACTGAAGCTTTCTTT.

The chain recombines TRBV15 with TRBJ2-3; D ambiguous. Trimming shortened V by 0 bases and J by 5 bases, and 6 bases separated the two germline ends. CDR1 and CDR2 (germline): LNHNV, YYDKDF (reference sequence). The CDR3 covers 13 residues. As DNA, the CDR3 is TGTGCCACCAGCAGAGATTTGGAAGATACGCAGTATTTT. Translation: CATSRDLEDTQYF.

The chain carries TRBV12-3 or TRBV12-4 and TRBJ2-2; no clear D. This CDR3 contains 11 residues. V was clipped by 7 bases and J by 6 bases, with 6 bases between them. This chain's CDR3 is CASTPAGELFF. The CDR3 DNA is TGTGCCAGCACCCCAGCCGGGGAGCTGTTTTTT.

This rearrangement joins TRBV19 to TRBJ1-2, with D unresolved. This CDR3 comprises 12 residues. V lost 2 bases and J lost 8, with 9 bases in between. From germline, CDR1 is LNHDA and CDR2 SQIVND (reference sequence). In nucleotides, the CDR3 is TGTGCCAGTAGTATATCCGCCAACGGCTACACCTTC. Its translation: CASSISANGYTF.

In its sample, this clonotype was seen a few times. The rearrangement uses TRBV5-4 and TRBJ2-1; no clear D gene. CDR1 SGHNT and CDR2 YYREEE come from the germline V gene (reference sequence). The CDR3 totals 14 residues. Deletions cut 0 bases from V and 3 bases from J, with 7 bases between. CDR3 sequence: CASSLVGYYNEQFF. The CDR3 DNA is TGTGCCAGCAGCTTGGTGGGATACTACAATGAGCAGTTCTTC. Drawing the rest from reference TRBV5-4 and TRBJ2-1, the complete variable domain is ETGVTQSPTHLIKTRGQQVTLRCSSQSGHNTVSWYQQALGQGPQFIFQYYREEENGRGNFPPRFSGLQFPNYSSELNVNALELDDSALYLCASSLVGYYNEQFFGPGTRLTVL.

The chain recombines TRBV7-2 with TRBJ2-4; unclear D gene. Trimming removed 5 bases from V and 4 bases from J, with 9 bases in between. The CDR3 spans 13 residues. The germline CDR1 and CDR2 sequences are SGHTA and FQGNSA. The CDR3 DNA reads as TGTGCCAGCAGCCCCGTTCTTAAAAACATTCAGTACTTC. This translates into CASSPVLKNIQYF. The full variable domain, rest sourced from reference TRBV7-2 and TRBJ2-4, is GAGVSQSPSNKVTEKGKDVELRCDPISGHTALYWYRQSLGQGLEFLIYFQGNSAPDKSGLPSDRFSAERTGGSVSTLTIQRTQQEDSAVYLCASSPVLKNIQYFGAGTRLSVL.

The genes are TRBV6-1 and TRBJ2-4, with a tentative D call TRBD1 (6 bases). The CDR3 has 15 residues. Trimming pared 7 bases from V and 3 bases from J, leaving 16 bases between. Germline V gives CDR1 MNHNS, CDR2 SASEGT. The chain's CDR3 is CASMTGLVIKNIQYF. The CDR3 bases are TGTGCCAGCATGACAGGTCTAGTGATCAAAAACATTCAGTACTTC.

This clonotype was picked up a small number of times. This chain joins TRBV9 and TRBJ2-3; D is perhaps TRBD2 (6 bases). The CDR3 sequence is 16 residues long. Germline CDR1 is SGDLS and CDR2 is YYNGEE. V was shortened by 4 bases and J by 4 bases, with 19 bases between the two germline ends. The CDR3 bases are TGTGCCAGCAGCCCCCGGCAAAGTAGCGGCGCAGATACGCAGTATTTT. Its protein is CASSPRQSSGADTQYF.

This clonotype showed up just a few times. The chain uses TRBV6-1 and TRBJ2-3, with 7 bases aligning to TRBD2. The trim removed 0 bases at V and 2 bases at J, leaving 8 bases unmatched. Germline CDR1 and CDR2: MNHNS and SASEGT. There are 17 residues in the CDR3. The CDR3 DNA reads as TGTGCCAGCAGTGAAGCTGCGAGCGGGGCGACCACAGATACGCAGTATTTT. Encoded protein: CASSEAASGATTDTQYF.

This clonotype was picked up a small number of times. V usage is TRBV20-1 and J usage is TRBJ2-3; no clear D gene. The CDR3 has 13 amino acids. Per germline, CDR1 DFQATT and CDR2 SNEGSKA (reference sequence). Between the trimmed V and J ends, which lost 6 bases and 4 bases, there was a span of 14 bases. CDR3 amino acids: CSAPKTLADTQYF. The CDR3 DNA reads TGCAGTGCGCCTAAGACTTTAGCAGATACGCAGTATTTT.

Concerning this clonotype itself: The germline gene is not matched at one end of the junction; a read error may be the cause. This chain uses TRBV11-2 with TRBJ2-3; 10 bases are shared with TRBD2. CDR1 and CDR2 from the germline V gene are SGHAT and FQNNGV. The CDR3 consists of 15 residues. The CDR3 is CASSLSAGGLDTKYF. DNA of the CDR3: TGTGCCAGCAGCTTATCAGCGGGGGGGCTAGATACGAAGTATTTT.